This is a list of T cell receptor beta chains from one sample in a study of cytomegalovirus exposure and HLA in healthy donors. This table comes from immunoSEQ multiplex PCR, and its TCRdb copy is limited to in-frame clones, with some not included. The table shows more than 150,000 clones, with roughly 80% occurring only once. The material sequenced was PBMCs. The receptors derive from a girl between 5 and 17 years old in good health and CMV-seropositive. Both conserved end residues are part of each CDR3. A D gene is named only where the DNA matches it firmly. Clone size appears in some rows only: once, few, many, or a class for an expanded clone.

TRBJ2-2 | TRBV7-2 | NA | few | TGTGCCAGCAGCTTCCCTACCGGGGAGCTGTTTTTT | CASSFPTGELFF
TRBJ2-7 | TRBV6-5 | TRBD2 | once | TGTGCCAGCAGTGGAAGGCGGGGGGCCTCCTACGAGCAGTACTTC | CASSGRRGASYEQYF
TRBJ1-2 | TRBV4-2 | NA | once | TGTGCCAGCAGCCAAGATGGGACAATTCCTAACTATGGCTACACCTTC | CASSQDGTIPNYGYTF
TRBJ2-6 | TRBV7-2 | NA | NA | TGTGCCAGCAGCCCGAGCTCTGGGGCCAACGTCCTGACTTTC | CASSPSSGANVLTF
TRBJ1-1 | TRBV14 | NA | NA | TGTGCCAGCAGCCAAAGACAGGCGGAGTGGACTGAAGCTTTCTTT | CASSQRQAEWTEAFF
TRBJ2-1 | TRBV19 | NA | NA | TGTGCCAGTAGCATTCTTCCGGACAATGAGCAGTTCTTC | CASSILPDNEQFF
TRBJ2-4 | TRBV6-5 | TRBD1 | NA | TGTGCCAGCAGTCCTGGGACAGACAAAAACATTCAGTACTTC | CASSPGTDKNIQYF
TRBJ2-3 | TRBV5-1 | TRBD2 | NA | TGCGCCAGCAGTCCCCCGGCGGGAGGGGTGGCAGATACGCAGTATTTT | CASSPPAGGVADTQYF
TRBJ2-7 | TRBV6-5 | TRBD2 | once | TGTGCCAGCAGCCGATCAGCGGGAAACGAGCAGTACTTC | CASSRSAGNEQYF
TRBJ2-7 | TRBV5-6 | NA | few | TGTGCCAGCAGCCAGGGGACCCGACACTACGAGCAGTACTTC | CASSQGTRHYEQYF
TRBJ1-5 | TRBV7-9 | NA | once | TGTGCCAGCAGCTTCGGCAATCAGCCCCAGCATTTT | CASSFGNQPQHF
TRBJ2-1 | TRBV9 | NA | NA | TGTGCCAGCAGCACAAATCAGGGGACGGTCGGGTCCAATGAGCAGTTCTTC | CASSTNQGTVGSNEQFF
TRBJ2-3 | TRBV5-1 | TRBD2 | NA | TGCGCCAGCAGCGGGACTAGCGGGTACACAGATACGCAGTATTTT | CASSGTSGYTDTQYF
TRBJ2-7 | TRBV6-1 | NA | NA | TGTGCCAGCAGTGGTTCAGCGGTCCACGAGCAGTACTTC | CASSGSAVHEQYF
TRBJ2-7 | TRBV5-4 | TRBD2 | NA | TGTGCCAGCAGCTATGGGACTAGCGGGAGCTACGAGCAGTACTTC | CASSYGTSGSYEQYF
TRBJ1-2 | TRBV5-5 | TRBD1 | NA | TGTGCCAGCAGCTCCGGGAGACAGGGAGACTATGGCTACACCTTC | CASSSGRQGDYGYTF
TRBJ1-1 | TRBV6-6 | TRBD1 | few | TGTGCCAGCAGGCCTCCGGGACAGGGTTTCACTGAAGCTTTCTTT | CASRPPGQGFTEAFF
TRBJ1-2 | TRBV28 | NA | NA | TGTGCCAGCAGTTTTGGGACCGGGACTTTCCACCCTAACTATGGCTACACCTTC | CASSFGTGTFHPNYGYTF
TRBJ1-1 | TRBV4-2 | NA | NA | TGTGCCACCCGAGGACAGACGAACACTGAAGCTTTCTTT | CATRGQTNTEAFF
TRBJ2-5 | TRBV6-5 | TRBD2 | NA | TGTGCCAGCAGTTACGGACTAGCAACGGAGACCCAGTACTTC | CASSYGLATETQYF
TRBJ1-2 | TRBV19 | NA | few | TGTGCCAGTAGTATGATTGGCCAGCGGCGAACCTATGGCTACACCTTC | CASSMIGQRRTYGYTF
TRBJ1-5 | TRBV6-6 | NA | NA | TGTGCCAGCAGTCAGACACCCAATCAGCCCCAGCATTTT | CASSQTPNQPQHF
TRBJ2-3 | TRBV9 | TRBD2 | NA | TGTGCCAGCAGCGTAGAGGTAGCGGGAGCAAAGTTGAATACGCAGTATTTT | CASSVEVAGAKLNTQYF
TRBJ2-3 | TRBV4-2 | NA | once | TGTGCCAGCAGCCTCCCGAGGGACACCCTCGGCACAGATACGCAGTATTTT | CASSLPRDTLGTDTQYF
TRBJ1-2 | TRBV14 | NA | NA | TGTGCCAGCAGCCCAGCCGGGACAATGTCTATGTCGGTGGCCTTC | CASSPAGTMSMSVAF
TRBJ2-3 | TRBV6-5 | NA | NA | TGTGCCAGCAGTTACGCCTTTAGTACAGATACGCAGTATTTT | CASSYAFSTDTQYF
TRBJ2-7 | TRBV7-2 | TRBD2 | NA | TGTGCCAGCAGCTTAGTCAGGTTAGCGGGGGATTACTCCTACGAGCAGTACTTC | CASSLVRLAGDYSYEQYF
TRBJ1-2 | TRBV29-1 | NA | NA | TGCAGCGTCCTCGCGTATGGCTACACCTTC | CSVLAYGYTF
TRBJ2-3 | TRBV5-1 | NA | once | TGCGCCAGCAGCCGCGAGACATCCCCGACAGATACGCAGTATTTT | CASSRETSPTDTQYF
TRBJ2-1 | TRBV5-1 | NA | NA | TGCGCCAGCAGCTTGGCCCAGGGGAATGAGCAGTTCTTC | CASSLAQGNEQFF
TRBJ1-2 | TRBV9 | NA | few | TGTGCCAGCAGCGTAATAACGGAGGGCCTCTATGGCTACACCTTC | CASSVITEGLYGYTF
TRBJ1-1 | TRBV5-1 | NA | NA | TGCGCCAGCAGTTTGGGGCAGGGGATGGGAGCTTTCTTT | CASSLGQGMGAFF
TRBJ1-1 | TRBV6-5 | NA | NA | TGTGCCAGCAGTTACGGCATCATGAACACTGAAGCTTTCTTT | CASSYGIMNTEAFF
TRBJ2-1 | TRBV6-5 | TRBD1 | NA | TGTGCCAGCAGTTTCGGGACAGACGGATTAAATGAGCAGTTCTTC | CASSFGTDGLNEQFF
TRBJ2-7 | TRBV7-2 | TRBD1 | NA | TGTGCCAGCAGCTTCGGACAGGGATGGGCCTACGAGCAGTACTTC | CASSFGQGWAYEQYF
TRBJ2-7 | TRBV10-2 | TRBD2 | NA | TGCGCCAGTTCACAGCGGGGAGCCTACGAGCAGTACTTC | CASSQRGAYEQYF
TRBJ1-4 | TRBV18 | TRBD1 | NA | TGTGCCAGCTCAACAGACAGGGGTAATGAAAAACTGTTTTTT | CASSTDRGNEKLFF
TRBJ2-1 | TRBV12-5 | TRBD1 | NA | TGTGCTAGTGGCCCCGACAGGGGCAAAACCAAAGGCTACAATGAGCAGTTCTTC | CASGPDRGKTKGYNEQFF
TRBJ2-3 | TRBV7-9 | TRBD2 | NA | TGTGCCAGCAGCTTAGCGGGACTAGCGATGTATTTT | CASSLAGLAMYF
TRBJ2-7 | TRBV10-3 | TRBD2 | NA | TGTGCCATCAGAGGACTAGAGGCGGACGAGCAGTACTTC | CAIRGLEADEQYF
TRBJ2-7 | TRBV5-1 | TRBD2 | NA | TGCGCCAGCAGCGCAGGACTAGCGGGTACCTACGAGCAGTACTTC | CASSAGLAGTYEQYF
TRBJ2-7 | TRBV11-2 | NA | once | TGTGCCAGCAGCTTAGGAGGGATTCCCTACGAGCAGTACTTC | CASSLGGIPYEQYF
TRBJ2-1 | TRBV10-1 | TRBD2 | few | TGCGCCAGCAGTGAGTCGTCTAGCGGGAGGGCCAATGAGCAGTTCTTC | CASSESSSGRANEQFF